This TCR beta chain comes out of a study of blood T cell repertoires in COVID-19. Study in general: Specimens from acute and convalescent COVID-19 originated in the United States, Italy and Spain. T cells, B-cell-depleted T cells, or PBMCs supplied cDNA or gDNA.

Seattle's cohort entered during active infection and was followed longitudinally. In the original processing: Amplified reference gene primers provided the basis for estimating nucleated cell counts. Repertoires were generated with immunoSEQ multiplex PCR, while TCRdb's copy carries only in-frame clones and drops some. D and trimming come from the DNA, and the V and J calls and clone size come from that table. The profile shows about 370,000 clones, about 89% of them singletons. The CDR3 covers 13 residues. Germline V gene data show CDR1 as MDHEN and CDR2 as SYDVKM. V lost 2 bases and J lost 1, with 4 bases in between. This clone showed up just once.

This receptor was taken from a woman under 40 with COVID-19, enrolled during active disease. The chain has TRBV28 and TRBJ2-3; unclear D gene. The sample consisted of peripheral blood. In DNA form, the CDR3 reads TGTGCCAGCAGTTTAAGCGGCACAGATACGCAGTATTTT. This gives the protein CASSLSGTDTQYF.